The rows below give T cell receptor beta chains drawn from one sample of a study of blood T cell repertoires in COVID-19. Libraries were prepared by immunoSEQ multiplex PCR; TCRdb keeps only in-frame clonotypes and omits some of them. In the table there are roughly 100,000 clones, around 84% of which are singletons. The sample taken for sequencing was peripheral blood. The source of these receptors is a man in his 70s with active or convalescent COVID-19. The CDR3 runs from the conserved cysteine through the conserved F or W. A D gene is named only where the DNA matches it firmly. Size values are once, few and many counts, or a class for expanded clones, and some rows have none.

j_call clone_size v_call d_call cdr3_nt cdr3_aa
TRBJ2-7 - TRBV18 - TGTGCCAGCTCACCAGGGGCCCCCTCCTACGAGCAGTACTTC CASSPGAPSYEQYF
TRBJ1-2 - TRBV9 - TGTGCCAGCAGCCTAGCTGGGGGGGCTGGCTACACCTTC CASSLAGGAGYTF
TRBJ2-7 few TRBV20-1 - TGCAGTGCTAGTGATACTGCCGAGCAGTACTTC CSASDTAEQYF
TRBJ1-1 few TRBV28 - TGTGCCAGCAGTTTTATGACAGACCAGGCTTTCTTT CASSFMTDQAFF
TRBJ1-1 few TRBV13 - TGTGCCAGCAGCTTAGGGGCCGCTTTCTTT CASSLGAAFF
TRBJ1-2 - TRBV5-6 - TGTGCCAGCAGCTTGGTATCGGGCGGGGATGCAGGCTACACCTTC CASSLVSGGDAGYTF
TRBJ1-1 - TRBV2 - TGTGCCAGCACCAGACAGGAGAACACTGAAGCTTTCTTT CASTRQENTEAFF
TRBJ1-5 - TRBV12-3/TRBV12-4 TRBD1 TGTGCCAGCCACAGGGGACAAGATCAGCCCCAGCATTTT CASHRGQDQPQHF
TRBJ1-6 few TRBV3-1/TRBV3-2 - TGTGCCAGCAGCCAAGTCGGGGGTTCACCCCTCCACTTT CASSQVGGSPLHF
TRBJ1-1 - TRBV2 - TGTGCCAGCAGTTTTACGCGGGACACTGAAGCTTTCTTT CASSFTRDTEAFF
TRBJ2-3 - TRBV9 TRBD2 TGTGCCAGCAGCTCGAGACTAGCTGGGAGCACAGATACGCAGTATTTT CASSSRLAGSTDTQYF
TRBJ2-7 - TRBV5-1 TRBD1 TGCGCCAGCAGCTTGGGTGCAGGGGGTGATCAGTACTTC CASSLGAGGDQYF
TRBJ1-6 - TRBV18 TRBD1 TGTGCCAGCTCCCCCGGGACAGAAAATTCACCCCTCCACTTT CASSPGTENSPLHF
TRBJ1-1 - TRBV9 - TGTGCCAGCAGCGTAGATGTAGCCTACACTGAAGCTTTCTTT CASSVDVAYTEAFF
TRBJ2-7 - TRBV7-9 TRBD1 TGTGCCAGCAGCTTACCCGACAGGGTTAACTACGAGCAGTACTTC CASSLPDRVNYEQYF
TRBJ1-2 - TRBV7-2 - TGTGCCAGCAGCTTAAAGGGGTCTAACTATGGCTACACCTTC CASSLKGSNYGYTF
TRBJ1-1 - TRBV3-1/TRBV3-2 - TGTGCCAGCAGCCAAGGGCTGCTCGGGACTGAAGCTTTCTTT CASSQGLLGTEAFF
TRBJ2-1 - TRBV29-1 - TGCAGCGTTGAAGACGGCGGCGCCACGGGTTACAATGAGCAGTTCTTC CSVEDGGATGYNEQFF
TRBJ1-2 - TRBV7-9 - TGTGCCAGCAGCTTATTAACAGCCGATAACTATGGCTACACCTTC CASSLLTADNYGYTF
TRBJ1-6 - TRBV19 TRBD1 TGTGCCAGTAGTGTCCCGACAGGGGCCGGTAATTCACCCCTCCACTTT CASSVPTGAGNSPLHF
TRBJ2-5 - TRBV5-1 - TGCGCCAACCATCTCCTAGGGGGGGGGCAAGAGACCCAGTACTTC CANHLLGGGQETQYF
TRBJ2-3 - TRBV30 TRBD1 TGTGCCTGGAGTTTACAGGGGGTGAGAACAGATACGCAGTATTTT CAWSLQGVRTDTQYF
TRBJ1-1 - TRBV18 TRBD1 TGTGCCAGCTCACAAGACAGGGGGCAAACGCCCACTGAAGCTTTCTTT CASSQDRGQTPTEAFF
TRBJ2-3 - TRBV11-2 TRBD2 TGTGCCAGCAGCCAGAGACTAGCGGGGGAAAAAGATACGCAGTATTTT CASSQRLAGEKDTQYF
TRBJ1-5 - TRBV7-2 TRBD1 TGTGCCAGCAGCCAAATGACAGGGTATAGCAATCAGCCCCAGCATTTT CASSQMTGYSNQPQHF
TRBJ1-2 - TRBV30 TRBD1 TGTGCCTGGAACCGGGACAGGGACGGCTACACCTTC CAWNRDRDGYTF
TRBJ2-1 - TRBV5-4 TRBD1 TGTGCCAGCAGCTATAGGAAAGGACAGGGGGCAAATGAGCAGTTCTTC CASSYRKGQGANEQFF
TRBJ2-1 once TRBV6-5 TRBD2 TGTGCCAGCAGGCCAGCGGGGCGGTCGAGTGAGCAGTTCTTC CASRPAGRSSEQFF
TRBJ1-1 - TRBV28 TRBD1 TGTGCCAGCACCCTTGGGACAGACCATCACACTGAAGCTTTCTTT CASTLGTDHHTEAFF
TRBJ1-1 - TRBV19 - TGTGCCAGTACCCGAGGGCAGGGGCGAGAAGGTACTGAAGCTTTCTTT CASTRGQGREGTEAFF
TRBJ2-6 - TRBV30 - TGTGCCTGGAGGGGCGGGGCCAACGTCCTGACTTTC CAWRGGANVLTF
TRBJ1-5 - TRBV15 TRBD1 TGTGCCACCAGCGAGGGGGCCAATCAGCCCCAGCATTTT CATSEGANQPQHF
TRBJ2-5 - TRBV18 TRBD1 TGTGCCAGCTCACCAGGACAGGGGGCCGGGGAGACCCAGTACTTC CASSPGQGAGETQYF
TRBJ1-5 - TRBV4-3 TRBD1 TGCGCCAGCAGCCATGGAAAGGGGGCCGATCAGCCCCAGCATTTT CASSHGKGADQPQHF
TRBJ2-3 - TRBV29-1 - TGCAGCGTTGAAGATAACCGGCAAGGGGTGGCCACAGATACGCAGTATTTT CSVEDNRQGVATDTQYF
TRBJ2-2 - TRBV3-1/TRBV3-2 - TGTGCCAGCAGCCTATTCGGGGGGAACACCGGGGAGCTGTTTTTT CASSLFGGNTGELFF
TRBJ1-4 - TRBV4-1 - TGCGCCAGCAGCCAAAAGGAGGGGGGGGAAAAACTGTTTTTT CASSQKEGGEKLFF
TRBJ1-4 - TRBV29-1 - TGCAGCGTTGAGGACCCGGACAAGAAACTGTTTTTT CSVEDPDKKLFF
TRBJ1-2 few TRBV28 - TGTGCCAGCAGTTCGGGGGTTACCTACACCTTC CASSSGVTYTF
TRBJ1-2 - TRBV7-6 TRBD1 TGTGCCAGCAGCATCGACAGGGGCCTCGATGGCTACACCTTC CASSIDRGLDGYTF
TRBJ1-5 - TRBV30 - TGTGCCTGGGTATATTTGGGGGCGTGGAGCAATCAGCCCCAGCATTTT CAWVYLGAWSNQPQHF
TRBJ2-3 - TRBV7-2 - TGTGCCAGCAGCTTAGCCTACAGGGTTGGGACAGATACGCAGTATTTT CASSLAYRVGTDTQYF
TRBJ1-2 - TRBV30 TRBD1 TGTGCCTGGATGGACAGGCCGAACTATGGCTACACCTTC CAWMDRPNYGYTF
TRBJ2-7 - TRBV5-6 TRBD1 TGTGCCAGCAGCTTGGGGCCAGGGGGTCACGAGCAGTACTTC CASSLGPGGHEQYF
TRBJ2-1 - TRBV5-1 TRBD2 TGCGCCAGCAGCCTGTCTAGCGGGGGTTCGCATGAGCAGTTCTTC CASSLSSGGSHEQFF
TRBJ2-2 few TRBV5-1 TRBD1 TGCGCCAGCAGCGGCAGACAGGGGGCCTACACCGGGGAGCTGTTTTTT CASSGRQGAYTGELFF
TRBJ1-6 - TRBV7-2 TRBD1 TGTGCCAGCAACCCCGGACAGGGAGAATCACCCCTCCACTTT CASNPGQGESPLHF
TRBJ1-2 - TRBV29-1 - TGCAGCGAAACGAGGGGGAACGGCTACACCTTC CSETRGNGYTF
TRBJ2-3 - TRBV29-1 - TGCAGCGGGACGGAGGGCACAGATACGCAGTATTTT CSGTEGTDTQYF
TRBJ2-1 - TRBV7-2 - TGTGCCAGCAGCTTAGCTTCGGGGGCCGGGAGGCTCAATGAGCAGTTCTTC CASSLASGAGRLNEQFF
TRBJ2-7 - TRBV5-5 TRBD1 TGTGCCAGCAGCTTGGGAGGGACAGGACAAACCTACGAGCAGTACTTC CASSLGGTGQTYEQYF
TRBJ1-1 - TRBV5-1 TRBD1 TGCGCCAGCAGCTTTACCGGGACAGGAATGAACACTGAAGCTTTCTTT CASSFTGTGMNTEAFF
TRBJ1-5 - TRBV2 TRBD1 TGTGCCAGCAGTGTGGGACAGGGTGGTCAGCCCCAGCATTTT CASSVGQGGQPQHF
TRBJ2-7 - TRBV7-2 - TGTGCCAGCAGCTTAGCGGTGAGGAACTACGAGCAGTACTTC CASSLAVRNYEQYF